The source of this T cell receptor (beta chain) is a study of blood T cell repertoires in COVID-19. Study-wide background: There were acute and convalescent COVID-19 samples, and they came from the United States, Italy and Spain. PBMCs, B-cell-depleted T cells, or T cells were the source of the cDNA or gDNA that made up the material.

The germline V gene encodes CDR1 LNHDA and CDR2 SQIVND (reference sequence). The J segment lost 10 bases and the V segment lost 6 bases, leaving 16 bases of the junction unmatched. This CDR3 is built from 15 residues. As processed by the authors: How many nucleated cells were present was estimated from reference gene primer amplification. TCRdb's copy holds only in-frame clones and misses some; the assay was immunoSEQ multiplex PCR. From that table come the V and J calls and clone size; the DNA was used to work out D and trimming. Here the sample spans around 230,000 clones, approximately 80% being singletons. This clone has a handful of counts.

This TCR was sampled from a man in his forties who had recovered from COVID-19. Sequenced material: peripheral blood. The gene calls are TRBV19 and TRBJ1-1; TRBD1 matches at 8 bases. DNA for the CDR3: TGTGCCAGTAGGTACTCCGGGACAGGTGATTTTGGAGCTTTCTTT. It codes for CASRYSGTGDFGAFF.